The 9 T cell receptor beta chains below come from one sample, sequenced in a study of blood T cell repertoires in COVID-19. Profiling relied on immunoSEQ multiplex PCR, and the TCRdb table lists in-frame clones only, not all of them. The sample shows some 210,000 clones, 80% to 85% of them seen only once. What was sequenced was PBMCs or T cells enriched from blood (not recorded which). All receptors derive from a woman aged 50 to 60 with acute COVID-19.

The chain employs TRBV7-9 and TRBJ1-1; the D is unclear. Germline CDR1 reads SEHNR; CDR2 reads FQNEAQ (reference sequence). V was shortened by 2 bases and J by 4 bases, with 8 bases between the two germline ends. The CDR3 runs 13 residues. The DNA of the CDR3 is TGTGCCAGCAGCTTAAGCGTAGGCACTGAAGCTTTCTTT. Translating gives CASSLSVGTEAFF.

J is TRBJ2-6 and V is TRBV12-5; D is undetermined. CDR3 length: 15 amino acids. Germline-derived CDR1 and CDR2 are LGHNT and FRNRAP. Trimming took 4 bases from V and 2 from J, leaving 9 bases between them. The CDR3 reads CASGSGATGANVLTF. For the CDR3, the DNA is TGTGCTAGTGGTTCCGGAGCTACTGGGGCCAACGTCCTGACTTTC.

The chain employs TRBV9 and TRBJ1-2, with D maybe TRBD1 (5 bases). V was clipped by 2 bases and J by 9 bases, with 11 bases between them. Germline-derived CDR1 and CDR2 are SGDLS and YYNGEE. The length of the CDR3 is 12 residues. CDR3 sequence reads: CASSVGAGRYTF. As DNA, the CDR3 is TGTGCCAGCAGCGTTGGGGCAGGCCGCTACACCTTC.

The rearrangement joins TRBV12-5 to TRBJ2-7; possible D gene TRBD2, 5 bases. V was trimmed by 6 bases and J by 3 bases, leaving 15 bases between them. Germline values: CDR1 LGHNT, CDR2 FRNRAP. This CDR3 contains 14 residues. CDR3 sequence: CASGLDSLGYEQYF. The CDR3 region has the DNA TGTGCTAGTGGCCTGGACTCCCTAGGCTACGAGCAGTACTTC.

V is TRBV18 and J is TRBJ2-5; 11 nucleotides align to TRBD2. V was pared by 0 bases and J by 1 base, with 4 bases of the junction left unmatched. This CDR3 is 17 amino acids long. Germline CDR1 KGHSH, CDR2 LQKENI. DNA for the CDR3: TGTGCCAGCTCACCACCGGTAGCGGGGGGGATCCAAGAGACCCAGTACTTC. This encodes CASSPPVAGGIQETQYF. The full variable domain, with the rest looked up from reference TRBV18 and TRBJ2-5, is NAGVMQNPRHLVRRRGQEARLRCSPMKGHSHVYWYRQLPEEGLKFMVYLQKENIIDESGMPKERFSAEFPKEGPSILRIQQVVRGDSAAYFCASSPPVAGGIQETQYFGPGTRLLVL.

The sample holds many counts of this clone. The chain recombines TRBV2 with TRBJ2-7; the match to TRBD1 covers 7 bases. The germline V gene has CDR1 SNHLY and CDR2 FYNNEI. Trimming at V came to 6 bases and at J to 4 bases, leaving 12 bases not matched to a gene. CDR3 length equals 15 residues. This CDR3 reads CASRARTGQDYEQYF. The CDR3 nucleotides are TGTGCCAGCAGGGCAAGGACAGGCCAAGATTACGAGCAGTACTTC.

This clone was recorded a few times. The chain is built from TRBV28 and TRBJ1-5; TRBD1 is a possible D gene (5 bases). CDR1 and CDR2 from the germline V gene are MDHEN and SYDVKM. V dropped 3 bases and J dropped 1 base, with 10 bases sitting between them. The CDR3 has 15 amino acids. Written as DNA, the CDR3 is TGTGCCAGCAGTTTTGGCAGGGTAAGCAATCAGCCCCAGCATTTT. Residues: CASSFGRVSNQPQHF. Full variable domain (missing parts from reference TRBV28 and TRBJ1-5): DVKVTQSSRYLVKRTGEKVFLECVQDMDHENMFWYRQDPGLGLRLIYFSYDVKMKEKGDIPEGYSVSREKKERFSLILESASTNQTSMYLCASSFGRVSNQPQHFGDGTRLSIL.

The V and J genes are TRBV7-9 and TRBJ1-4; a weak D match, TRBD1 (5 bases). V was clipped by 4 bases and J by 10 bases, with 22 bases between them. The CDR3 extends over 16 amino acids. Germline V gives CDR1 SEHNR, CDR2 FQNEAQ (reference sequence). Here the CDR3 reads CASSSAGINPMGKLFF. CDR3 DNA sequence: TGTGCCAGCAGCTCGGCAGGGATTAATCCGATGGGAAAACTGTTTTTT. The full variable domain, its missing parts supplied by reference TRBV7-9 and TRBJ1-4, is DTGVSQNPRHKITKRGQNVTFRCDPISEHNRLYWYRQTLGQGPEFLTYFQNEAQLEKSRLLSDRFSAERPKGSFSTLEIQRTEQGDSAMYLCASSSAGINPMGKLFFGSGTQLSVL.

The chain links TRBV7-2 to TRBJ2-3; TRBD1 matches at 8 bases. From germline, CDR1 is SGHTA and CDR2 FQGNSA. The length of the CDR3 is 13 residues. The trim removed 6 bases at V and 3 bases at J, leaving 2 bases unmatched. The CDR3 region is CASSWDRTDTQYF. The CDR3 DNA sequence: TGTGCCAGCAGTTGGGACAGGACAGATACGCAGTATTTT.